The present entry profiles one T cell receptor (beta chain) with its context. Antigen specificity is unknown. These data come from a study of cytomegalovirus exposure and HLA in healthy donors. Study-level points and caveats: Indistinguishable V segments, including TRBV6-2 and TRBV6-3, were excluded.

The V end lost 3 bases, the J end lost 1 base, and 7 bases lay between the germline ends. The CDR3 is 15 amino acids. Germline CDR1 KGHSH, CDR2 LQKENI. PCR used 60 Vbeta primers and 13 Jbeta primers. Here immunoSEQ multiplex PCR was the method, and the copy in TCRdb shows in-frame clones only, minus some. The sample shows around 100,000 clones, around 60% of them seen only once. The clonotype originates from a woman between 45 and 65 years old in good health and CMV-seronegative. Sequences were obtained from PBMCs. The V and J genes are TRBV18 and TRBJ2-6, with D unclear. The DNA of the CDR3 is TGTGCCAGCTCACCGGTGAGTTCTGGGGCCAACGTCCTGACTTTC. Translated: CASSPVSSGANVLTF.